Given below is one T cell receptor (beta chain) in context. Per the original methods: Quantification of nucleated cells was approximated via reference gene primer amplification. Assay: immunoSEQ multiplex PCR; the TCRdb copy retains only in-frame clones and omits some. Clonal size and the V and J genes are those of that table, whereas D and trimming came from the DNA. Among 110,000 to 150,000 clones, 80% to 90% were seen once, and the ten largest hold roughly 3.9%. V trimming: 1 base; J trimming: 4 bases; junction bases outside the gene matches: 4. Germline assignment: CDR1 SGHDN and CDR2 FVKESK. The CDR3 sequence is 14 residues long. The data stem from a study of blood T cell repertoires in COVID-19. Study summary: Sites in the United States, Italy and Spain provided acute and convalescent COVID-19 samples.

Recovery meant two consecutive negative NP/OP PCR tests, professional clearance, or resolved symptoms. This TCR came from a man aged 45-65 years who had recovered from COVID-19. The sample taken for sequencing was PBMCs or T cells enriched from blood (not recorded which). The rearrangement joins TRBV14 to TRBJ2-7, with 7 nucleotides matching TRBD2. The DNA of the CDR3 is TGTGCCAGCAGCCAAGGACTAGCCCAGTACGAGCAGTACTTC. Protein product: CASSQGLAQYEQYF.